This T cell receptor beta chain was retrieved from a study of CD8 T cells in ankylosing spondylitis. Study-level results: Blood of patients with ankylosing spondylitis appeared to be characterized by a TCR beta motif of several highly homologous variants.

Each CDR3 protein gets one entry after TCRdb re-called the 5' RACE reads with MiXCR. The sample holds 700,000 to 850,000 distinct CDR3 sequences, roughly 12% seen once. This clonotype has a count of ten or more. Its antigen is still unknown. The CDR3 is 14 amino acids. The V segment lost 8 bases and the J segment 8 bases; nucleotides outside the gene matches: 6. V usage is TRBV12-3 or TRBV12-4 and J usage is TRBJ1-6; TRBD1 matches at 10 bases. The origin of this receptor is a male donor with ankylosing spondylitis. The sequenced sample consisted of blood, either unsorted or a sorted T cell fraction (not recorded which). The CDR3 DNA follows: TGTGCCAGCGGACCGGGACAGGGGTATTCACCCCTCCACTTT. It translates to CASGPGQGYSPLHF.